This entry lists 18 T cell receptor beta chains sequenced from one sample in a study of blood T cell repertoires in COVID-19. The data were produced by immunoSEQ multiplex PCR, yet TCRdb's version contains in-frame clones alone and is incomplete. In the table there are about 190,000 clones, 79% of which are singletons. Sequencing was performed on peripheral blood. The receptor source for this set is a man in his fifties or sixties with active or convalescent COVID-19.

This sequence joins TRBV6-5 and TRBJ1-3, with 8 nucleotides matching TRBD1. V lost 0 bases to trimming and J lost 2 bases; unmatched junction nucleotides: 3. The germline gives CDR1 MNHEY, CDR2 SVGAGI. The CDR3 loop spans 16 amino acids. The CDR3 here is CASSYSKDRAGNTIYF. In nucleotides, the CDR3 is TGTGCCAGCAGTTACTCGAAGGACAGGGCTGGAAACACCATATATTTT.

The chain is built from TRBV5-5 and TRBJ1-1; 8 bases are a match to TRBD1. The V gene's germline CDR1 is SGHKS and CDR2 YYEKEE (reference sequence). After removal of 7 bases from V and 4 bases from J, the junction contained 9 bases not matched to a gene. CDR3 size: 14 residues. CDR3 amino acids: CASVYRGESTEAFF. CDR3 in DNA: TGTGCCAGCGTATACAGGGGGGAGAGCACTGAAGCTTTCTTT.

The CDR3 spells CASRKPGQLDEKLFF. The DNA for the CDR3 is TGTGCCAGTAGGAAACCGGGACAGCTAGATGAAAAACTGTTTTTT. The chain links TRBV19 to TRBJ1-4; the match to TRBD1 covers 7 bases. The germline gives CDR1 LNHDA, CDR2 SQIVND (reference sequence). The CDR3 totals 15 residues. Trimming took 6 bases from V and 6 from J; bases not matched to a gene: 10.

V gene TRBV5-8 combines with J gene TRBJ2-7, with D perhaps TRBD2 (6 bases). The CDR3 runs to 14 residues. V lost 3 bases and J lost 5, with 15 bases in between. Germline assignment: CDR1 SGHTS and CDR2 YDEGEE. CDR3 sequence (DNA): TGTGCCAGCAGCTCCCCGGGGGTAGGGGACGAGCAGTACTTC. Translating gives CASSSPGVGDEQYF.

V and J are TRBV4-2 and TRBJ2-7, with 8 bases aligning to TRBD1. In germline, CDR1 is LGHNA, CDR2 YNFKEQ. This CDR3 region has 14 residues. The V segment lost 1 base and the J segment 5 bases; nucleotides outside the gene matches: 4. Written as DNA, the CDR3 is TGTGCCAGCAGCCAAGTGGCAGGGGGCAACGAGCAGTACTTC. This translates into CASSQVAGGNEQYF.

This clone was counted a few times. This chain links TRBV19 with TRBJ1-5; D is unclear. Germline CDR1 and CDR2: LNHDA and SQIVND (reference sequence). Trimming pared 1 base from V and 6 bases from J, leaving 7 bases between. This CDR3 region has 13 residues. The CDR3 loop is CASSIGGGQPQHF. CDR3 nucleotides: TGTGCCAGTAGTATAGGAGGCGGTCAGCCCCAGCATTTT.

This clone was observed many times. V gene TRBV7-4 combines with J gene TRBJ1-3, with 9 bases that match TRBD1. The CDR3 loop spans 15 amino acids. Germline CDR1 reads SGHVT; CDR2 reads SQSDAQ. J lost 7 bases, V lost 6 bases, and 10 bases had no gene match. The CDR3 protein is CASRIAGTGRNTIYF. In DNA form, the CDR3 reads TGTGCCAGCAGGATCGCCGGGACAGGGCGGAACACCATATATTTT.

The V and J genes are TRBV4-1 and TRBJ2-1; 9 positions match TRBD2. V dropped 4 bases and J dropped 2; count of bases not matched to a gene: 0. Germline loops: CDR1 MGHRA, CDR2 YSYEKL. The CDR3 loop spans 14 amino acids. The CDR3 here is CASSPSGTYNEQFF. The CDR3 coding sequence is TGCGCCAGCAGCCCTAGCGGGACCTACAATGAGCAGTTCTTC.

J is TRBJ2-3 and V is TRBV5-1; 9 bases match TRBD1. The length of the CDR3 is 16 residues. V lost 7 bases and J lost 2; bases outside the gene matches: 11. Looked up from germline, CDR1 is SGHRS and CDR2 is YFSETQ. The CDR3 DNA reads TGCGCCAGCGGCCAACTTGGGACAGGGAACACAGATACGCAGTATTTT. Translating gives CASGQLGTGNTDTQYF.

On this clone: The sample contains more than one DNA sequence encoding this CDR3. The genes are TRBV7-3 and TRBJ2-1; D perhaps matches TRBD1 (6 bases). Germline assignment: CDR1 SGHTA and CDR2 FQGTGA. The CDR3 totals 14 residues. The ends were cut back, 5 bases at V and 7 bases at J, with 15 bases in the middle. The CDR3 bases are TGTGCCAGCAGCCCTGTTGGGGGCCGGAATGAGCAGTTCTTC. It translates to CASSPVGGRNEQFF.

The chain joins TRBV7-3 to TRBJ1-2, with 9 nucleotides matching TRBD1. J was trimmed by 7 bases and V by 5 bases; bases with no gene match: 11. This CDR3 has 15 residues. CDR1 is SGHTA and CDR2 is FQGTGA in the germline V gene. The CDR3 bases are TGTGCCAGCAGCCCCCGCTCGGACAGGGGTATTGGCTACACCTTC. Amino acid sequence: CASSPRSDRGIGYTF.

The chain has TRBV7-3 and TRBJ2-5; 10 bases are shared with TRBD1. The germline V gene has CDR1 SGHTA and CDR2 FQGTGA. With 11 bases clipped from V and 4 bases from J, the junction kept 7 bases outside the gene matches. The CDR3 sequence is 13 residues long. The CDR3 protein is CASGQGWGETQYF. CDR3 DNA: TGTGCCTCGGGACAGGGGTGGGGAGAGACCCAGTACTTC.

The J gene is TRBJ2-5, the V gene TRBV11-2, with D perhaps TRBD1 (5 bases). Trimming left V 1 base short and J 3 bases short, with 21 bases between. Germline V gene data show CDR1 as SGHAT and CDR2 as FQNNGV. The length of the CDR3 is 18 residues. CDR3 sequence (DNA): TGTGCCAGCAGCTTAGCGGGCGAAATGACAGACGGAAAAGAGACCCAGTACTTC. Its protein is CASSLAGEMTDGKETQYF.

This clone has a handful of counts. J is TRBJ2-1 and V is TRBV10-3; D not certain. The V gene lost 0 bases and the J gene lost 6 bases, with 6 bases spanning the gap. This CDR3 is 13 amino acids long. Germline CDR1 reads ENHRY; CDR2 reads SYGVKD. The CDR3 nucleotides are TGTGCCATCAGTGAGTCGATCGGCAATGAGCAGTTCTTC. As protein: CAISESIGNEQFF.

This clone was observed a few times. The chain is built from TRBV5-1 and TRBJ2-3; D unresolved. The V gene lost 0 bases and the J gene lost 2 bases, with 10 bases spanning the gap. The CDR3 runs to 15 residues. Germline loops: CDR1 SGHRS, CDR2 YFSETQ. The CDR3 nucleotides are TGCGCCAGCAGCTTGGGAGGTATGATCACAGATACGCAGTATTTT. The encoded protein is CASSLGGMITDTQYF.

This clone was seen more than once but under ten times. V and J are TRBV19 and TRBJ1-3; 9 bases fit TRBD1. The V gene end was trimmed by 5 bases and the J gene end by 2 bases; junction bases not matched to a gene: 19. The CDR3 extends over 20 amino acids. The germline V gene has CDR1 LNHDA and CDR2 SQIVND (reference sequence). CDR3 in amino acids: CASSPPRGTGYYVAGNTIYF. The CDR3 nucleotides are TGTGCCAGTAGTCCCCCACGTGGGACAGGGTATTATGTTGCTGGAAACACCATATATTTT.

The gene calls are TRBV9 and TRBJ1-1, with unresolved D. V gave up 4 bases and J gave up 0 bases, with 10 bases separating them. The CDR3 totals 14 residues. From germline, CDR1 is SGDLS and CDR2 YYNGEE. The CDR3 sequence: CASSPGEMNTEAFF. The CDR3 nucleotides are TGTGCCAGCAGCCCCGGGGAAATGAACACTGAAGCTTTCTTT.

The chain is built from TRBV24-1 and TRBJ2-3; 9 positions match TRBD1. CDR1 and CDR2 from the germline V gene are KGHDR and SFDVKD. This CDR3 has 16 residues. Germline trimming cut 4 bases from V and 6 bases from J; bases unmatched to any gene: 10. CDR3 loop: CATSDPTGTGSDTQYF. CDR3 nucleotide sequence: TGTGCCACCAGTGACCCGACGGGGACAGGGTCGGATACGCAGTATTTT.